Shown below are 13 T cell receptor beta chains from a single sample sequenced in a study of a mutant IDH1 vaccine in newly diagnosed glioma. Some clones are missing from TCRdb's copy, which holds only in-frame ones; the method was immunoSEQ multiplex PCR. The sample comprises tens of thousands of clones, about 81% of which are singletons, and approximately 9.5% rests with the top ten. The time point here: week 11, during vaccination. Topical imiquimod was applied with each vaccine dose, which held 300 ug of mutant IDH1 20-mer peptide. Their antigens remain unidentified. The starting material was PBMCs, obtained from a glioma patient whose treatment included an IDH1 peptide vaccine. These receptor sequences come from a woman between 50 and 59 years old with glioma.

The rearrangement joins TRBV7-2 to TRBJ1-1, with no clear D. V was clipped by 1 base and J by 1 base, with 4 bases between them. Germline V CDR1 and CDR2: SGHTA, FQGNSA. The CDR3 is 13 residues long. CDR3 sequence: CASSLGTNTEAFF. Here the CDR3 DNA reads TGTGCCAGCAGCTTAGGGACGAACACTGAAGCTTTCTTT.

This clone has only a few counts. V usage is TRBV7-3 and J usage is TRBJ2-1; D unclear. Germline values: CDR1 SGHTA, CDR2 FQGTGA. The CDR3 runs to 14 residues. Deletions cut 2 bases from V and 2 bases from J, with 7 bases between. This chain's CDR3 is CASSLYGTYNEQFF. DNA of the CDR3: TGTGCCAGCAGCTTATACGGAACCTACAATGAGCAGTTCTTC.

The chain combines TRBV6-5 with TRBJ2-2; D remains unclear. The V end lost 0 bases, the J end lost 5 bases, and 13 bases lay between the germline ends. This CDR3 has 16 amino acids. Germline-derived CDR1 and CDR2 are MNHEY and SVGAGI. CDR3 loop: CASSYSTAAATGELFF. CDR3 sequence (DNA): TGTGCCAGCAGTTACTCGACGGCCGCGGCTACCGGGGAGCTGTTTTTT.

The chain links TRBV29-1 to TRBJ2-3; unclear D gene. Germline V CDR1 and CDR2: SQVTM, ANQGSEA. Trimming cost V 8 bases and J 6 bases, with 12 bases left between them. There are 11 residues in the CDR3. The CDR3 bases are TGCAGCATGAGACTGAAGGATACGCAGTATTTT. Translated, it gives CSMRLKDTQYF.

The rearrangement joins TRBV9 to TRBJ2-2; D assignment may be TRBD1 or TRBD2 (6 bases each). Germline V gene sequence: CDR1 SGDLS, CDR2 YYNGEE. V shed 4 bases and J shed 8 bases, with 15 bases lying between them. The CDR3 extends over 14 amino acids. The CDR3 DNA sequence: TGTGCCAGCAGCCTCCAAGGGGGGCCAGGGGAGCTGTTTTTT. It translates to CASSLQGGPGELFF.

This clone occurred a few times. The chain uses TRBV19 and TRBJ1-6; D is uncertain. This CDR3 region has 17 residues. Germline V gene lookup returns CDR1 LNHDA and CDR2 SQIVND (reference sequence). Trimming shortened V by 3 bases and J by 10 bases, and 22 bases separated the two germline ends. CDR3 bases: TGTGCCAGTAGTATCCGCTTAACAGACGAATTGCAATCACCCCTCCACTTT. Translated: CASSIRLTDELQSPLHF.

The V and J genes are TRBV6-1 and TRBJ1-1; D gene ambiguous. Deletions cut 2 bases from V and 1 base from J, with 8 bases between. The CDR3 is made up of 14 amino acids. The germline gives CDR1 MNHNS, CDR2 SASEGT. The CDR3 here is CASSEMDRNTEAFF. The DNA for the CDR3 is TGTGCCAGCAGTGAAATGGACCGGAACACTGAAGCTTTCTTT.

The chain couples TRBV7-2 to TRBJ1-6; D ambiguous. The germline gives CDR1 SGHTA, CDR2 FQGNSA. The V end lost 3 bases, the J end lost 7 bases, and 4 bases lay between the germline ends. CDR3 size: 12 residues. This CDR3 is CASSLRNSPLHF. The CDR3 bases are TGTGCCAGCAGCTTGCGGAATTCACCCCTCCACTTT.

The genes are TRBV5-4 and TRBJ2-3, with TRBD1 matching over 7 bases. Germline CDR1 and CDR2: SGHNT and YYREEE (reference sequence). Germline trimming cut 1 base from V and 1 base from J; bases unmatched to any gene: 6. The CDR3 runs 16 residues. The CDR3 nucleotides read TGTGCCAGCAGCTTGTCAAAGGGGGCGGGCACAGATACGCAGTATTTT. This translates into CASSLSKGAGTDTQYF. Full variable domain (rest looked up from reference TRBV5-4 and TRBJ2-3): ETGVTQSPTHLIKTRGQQVTLRCSSQSGHNTVSWYQQALGQGPQFIFQYYREEENGRGNFPPRFSGLQFPNYSSELNVNALELDDSALYLCASSLSKGAGTDTQYFGPGTRLTVL.

The genes are TRBV27 and TRBJ2-2; the D gene could be TRBD1 or TRBD2 (5 bases each). The CDR3 covers 20 residues. Germline V gives CDR1 MNHEY, CDR2 SMNVEV (reference sequence). The V end was cut by 5 bases, the J end by 1 base, with 26 bases between. CDR3 sequence (DNA): TGTGCCAGCAGTCGGCTCGGGGCCCCTTCTTTTCAAAGGAACACCGGGGAGCTGTTTTTT. This gives the protein CASSRLGAPSFQRNTGELFF.

J is TRBJ2-5 and V is TRBV30, with D perhaps matching TRBD2 (6 bases). Germline V gene sequence: CDR1 GTSNPN, CDR2 SVGIG (reference sequence). The length of the CDR3 is 12 residues. V was cut by 8 bases and J by 5 bases, with 15 bases left in between. This CDR3 reads CAMDPGGETQYF. The CDR3 DNA follows: TGTGCCATGGACCCTGGGGGGGAGACCCAGTACTTC.

There are a few counts of this clone. The CDR3 protein is CASSQDPVMNTEAFF. The CDR3 DNA is TGCGCCAGCAGCCAAGATCCGGTGATGAACACTGAAGCTTTCTTT. The V gene is TRBV4-1, the J gene TRBJ1-1; D unclear. The CDR3 loop spans 15 amino acids. Trimming left V 0 bases short and J 0 bases short, with 8 bases between. Germline V gene sequence: CDR1 MGHRA, CDR2 YSYEKL.

The chain recombines TRBV6-5 with TRBJ1-2, with a possible D match to TRBD1 (5 bases). The ends were cut back, 0 bases at V and 4 bases at J, with 12 bases in the middle. Per germline, CDR1 MNHEY and CDR2 SVGAGI. CDR3 length: 15 amino acids. CDR3 in amino acids: CASSYSTAGPYGYTF. Written as DNA, the CDR3 is TGTGCCAGCAGTTACTCCACGGCGGGGCCCTATGGCTACACCTTC.